The source of this TCR beta chain is a study of CD8+ T cells in alopecia areata. Sequencing used cDNA as its template, made by extracting RNA and reverse transcribing it. Produced via immunoSEQ multiplex PCR; TCRdb's table is partial and in-frame only. The sample carries around 100,000 clones, about nine tenths recorded once. The treatment here: oral pan-JAK inhibitor, 5-10 mg twice daily. The length of the CDR3 is 15 residues. Germline-derived CDR1 and CDR2 are SGHNT and YYREEE (reference sequence). The V gene end was trimmed by 5 bases and the J gene end by 6 bases; junction bases not matched to a gene: 14.

The clonotype comes from a human donor with alopecia areata. The rearrangement links TRBV5-4 to TRBJ2-7; 7 bases map to TRBD1. Sequenced here: CD8+ T cells sorted from blood, sampled at approximately week 30, from a patient treated with tofacitinib. In DNA, the CDR3 is TGTGCCAGCAGTCGACCCGGGACAGAGCTTTTCGAGCAGTACTTC. Residues: CASSRPGTELFEQYF.